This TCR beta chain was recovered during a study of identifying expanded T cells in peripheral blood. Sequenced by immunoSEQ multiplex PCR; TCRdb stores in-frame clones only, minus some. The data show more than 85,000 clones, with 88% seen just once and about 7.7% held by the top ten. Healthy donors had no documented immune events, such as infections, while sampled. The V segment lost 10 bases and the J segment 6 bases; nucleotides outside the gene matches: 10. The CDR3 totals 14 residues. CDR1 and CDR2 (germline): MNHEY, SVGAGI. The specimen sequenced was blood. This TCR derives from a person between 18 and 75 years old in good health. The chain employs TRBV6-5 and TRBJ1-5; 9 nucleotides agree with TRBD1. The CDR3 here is CATAQTGGIQPQHF. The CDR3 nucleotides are TGTGCCACTGCTCAGACAGGGGGAATTCAGCCCCAGCATTTT.